The clone carrying this TCR beta chain was counted only a few times. Other nucleotide sequences in the sample specify the same CDR3. Germline assignment: CDR1 SEHNR and CDR2 FQNEAQ (reference sequence). The CDR3 is 15 residues long. J gave up 4 bases and V 4 bases, and 7 bases lay outside the gene matches. The data belong to a study of blood T cell repertoires in COVID-19. Background on the study: Sites in the United States, Italy and Spain provided acute and convalescent COVID-19 samples.

Data came from immunoSEQ multiplex PCR; TCRdb stores just in-frame clones and leaves some out. The data hold about 210,000 clones, with about 83% observed a single time. This TCR derives from a woman aged 25 to 39 who had been exposed to COVID-19. Material: PBMCs or T cells enriched from blood (not recorded which). The rearrangement joins TRBV7-9 to TRBJ1-3; TRBD1 matches at 7 bases. The CDR3 DNA follows: TGTGCCAGCAGCTCCGGACAGGCAAGCGGAAACACCATATATTTT. As protein: CASSSGQASGNTIYF.